The 20 T cell receptor beta chains below all came from one sample that was sequenced in a study of cytomegalovirus exposure and HLA in healthy donors. Primers: 60 Vbeta forward and 13 Jbeta reverse. Profiling relied on immunoSEQ multiplex PCR, and the TCRdb table lists in-frame clones only, not all of them. The sample records roughly 250,000 clones, about 66% being singletons. Sample: PBMCs. These receptors were collected from a female donor in good health and CMV-seronegative.

This chain links TRBV11-3 with TRBJ1-1, with 7 bases lining up with TRBD1. This CDR3 spans 13 amino acids. Germline values: CDR1 SGHNT, CDR2 YENEEA. The V segment lost 4 bases and the J segment 7 bases; nucleotides outside the gene matches: 6. CDR3 DNA sequence: TGTGCCAGCAGCTCGGGGACAGTCTTTGAAGCTTTCTTT. Translation gives CASSSGTVFEAFF.

The chain uses TRBV13 and TRBJ2-7, with 12 bases identical to TRBD2. The CDR3 extends over 14 amino acids. Germline V gene sequence: CDR1 PRHDT, CDR2 FYEKMQ (reference sequence). The V segment lost 4 bases and the J segment 3 bases; nucleotides outside the gene matches: 1. The CDR3 bases are TGTGCCAGCAGCTCGACTAGCGGGAGCTACGAGCAGTACTTC. Protein: CASSSTSGSYEQYF.

The chain joins TRBV27 to TRBJ1-1; D may be TRBD1 (6 bases). Germline lookup yields CDR1 MNHEY and CDR2 SMNVEV (reference sequence). Trimming stripped 0 bases from V and 6 bases from J, with 11 bases between. The CDR3 loop spans 14 amino acids. CDR3 sequence: CASSLSGQTPEAFF. The CDR3 DNA is TGTGCCAGCAGTTTATCCGGACAGACGCCTGAAGCTTTCTTT.

This rearrangement joins TRBV25-1 to TRBJ2-5; 9 bases agree with TRBD2. The CDR3 has 16 amino acids. Germline V gene sequence: CDR1 MGHDK, CDR2 SYGVNS. J lost 0 bases, V lost 4 bases, and 6 bases had no gene match. Here the CDR3 DNA reads TGTGCCAGCAGTGTGCTAGCGGGAAAGTACCAAGAGACCCAGTACTTC. Its translation is CASSVLAGKYQETQYF. Full variable domain (rest looked up from reference TRBV25-1 and TRBJ2-5): EADIYQTPRYLVIGTGKKITLECSQTMGHDKMYWYQQDPGMELHLIHYSYGVNSTEKGDLSSESTVSRIRTEHFPLTLESARPSHTSQYLCASSVLAGKYQETQYFGPGTRLLVL.

This clone showed up just a few times. V is TRBV18 and J is TRBJ1-3; D is unclear. The V end lost 3 bases, the J end lost 4 bases, and 10 bases lay between the germline ends. CDR1 KGHSH and CDR2 LQKENI come from the germline V gene. This CDR3 comprises 14 residues. The CDR3 sequence: CASSPAGRGNTIYF. CDR3 coding DNA: TGTGCCAGCTCACCGGCGGGGAGAGGAAACACCATATATTTT.

This clone has only a few counts. The genes are TRBV29-1 and TRBJ1-4; 10 bases fit TRBD1. CDR1 is SQVTM, CDR2 ANQGSEA, per germline. V was pared by 6 bases and J by 7 bases, with 5 bases of the junction left unmatched. CDR3 size: 13 residues. The CDR3 reads CSVAGTGVEKLFF. CDR3 in DNA: TGCAGCGTCGCTGGGACAGGGGTTGAAAAACTGTTTTTT.

CDR3 nucleotides: TGTGCCAGCAGTCGAGCTAGCGGGAGGACGTCGGGCAATGAGCAGTTCTTC. This gives the protein CASSRASGRTSGNEQFF. V usage is TRBV2 and J usage is TRBJ2-1; 11 nucleotides align to TRBD2. Germline CDR1 SNHLY, CDR2 FYNNEI. With V trimmed by 5 bases and J by 6 bases, 12 bases remained unmatched. CDR3 length: 17 amino acids.

The chain uses TRBV2 and TRBJ2-2, with D perhaps TRBD1 (5 bases). The V gene's germline CDR1 is SNHLY and CDR2 FYNNEI. This CDR3 is built from 14 residues. Trimming removed 6 bases from V and 7 bases from J, with 15 bases in between. In nucleotides, the CDR3 is TGTGCCAGCAGCGCAGACAGAGGCGACGGGGAGCTGTTTTTT. This encodes CASSADRGDGELFF.

There are a few counts of this clone. The chain couples TRBV6-5 to TRBJ1-3, with D possibly TRBD1 on 5 matching bases. The CDR3 sequence is 14 residues long. Germline V gives CDR1 MNHEY, CDR2 SVGAGI. Trimming took 7 bases from V and 4 from J, leaving 14 bases between them. The CDR3 protein is CASTPGGRGNTIYF. CDR3 bases: TGTGCCAGCACTCCCGGGGGGAGGGGAAACACCATATATTTT.

The chain recombines TRBV7-9 with TRBJ1-4, with 7 bases lining up with TRBD1. The ends lost 8 bases at V and 6 bases at J; junction bases unmatched: 18. CDR1 is SEHNR and CDR2 is FQNEAQ in the germline V gene (reference sequence). The CDR3 runs 17 residues. CDR3 in DNA: TGTGCCAGCTCTAAGACTCAACAGGGGTTCGGTGATGAAAAACTGTTTTTT. Translating it yields CASSKTQQGFGDEKLFF.

The rearrangement uses TRBV27 and TRBJ2-7; 10 bases fit TRBD1. The CDR3 sequence is 15 residues long. Germline CDR1 is MNHEY and CDR2 is SMNVEV (reference sequence). With 4 bases clipped from V and 4 bases from J, the junction kept 7 bases outside the gene matches. In nucleotides, the CDR3 is TGTGCCAGCAGTTCCGGACAGGGGGAACGGTACGAGCAGTACTTC. Translating gives CASSSGQGERYEQYF.

Turning to this clone: Germline is not matched at one junction end, which may reflect a read error. This chain connects TRBV5-1 to TRBJ2-1; the D gene is possibly TRBD2 (5 bases). The CDR3 length is 15 residues. In germline, CDR1 is SGHRS, CDR2 YFSETQ. The CDR3 loop is CASSLGNSEYNEQLF. The CDR3 DNA is TGCGCCAGCAGCCTGGGTAATAGCGAGTACAATGAGCAGCTCTTC.

V gene TRBV28 combines with J gene TRBJ1-1; TRBD1 agrees at 7 bases. Germline-derived CDR1 and CDR2 are MDHEN and SYDVKM. The V segment lost 3 bases and the J segment 6 bases; nucleotides outside the gene matches: 10. The CDR3 length is 15 residues. CDR3 DNA: TGTGCCAGCAGTTTTCCGGGACAGCTAGGGGCTGAAGCTTTCTTT. It is translated as CASSFPGQLGAEAFF.

V gene TRBV4-1 combines with J gene TRBJ2-6; possibly TRBD2 for D (7 bases). V lost 0 bases and J 0 bases, leaving 12 bases between the germline ends. The CDR3 covers 18 residues. Germline CDR1 reads MGHRA; CDR2 reads YSYEKL. The CDR3 nucleotides read TGCGCCAGCAGCCAAGAGAGGGGGGGGCCCTCTGGGGCCAACGTCCTGACTTTC. This gives the protein CASSQERGGPSGANVLTF.

The CDR3 DNA sequence: TGTGCCAGCAGTGACGAGGGCATATATGAGCAGTTCTTC. It yields the protein CASSDEGIYEQFF. The gene calls are TRBV6-4 and TRBJ2-1, with TRBD2 as a possible D gene (5 bases). Germline lookup yields CDR1 MRHNA and CDR2 SNTAGT. The CDR3 runs to 13 residues. Trimming left V 2 bases short and J 8 bases short, with 10 bases between.

CDR3 nucleotide sequence: TGTGCCACCAGCAGAGGCAGAGGGGAGACCCAGTACTTC. This sequence encodes CATSRGRGETQYF. The V gene is TRBV15, the J gene TRBJ2-5; possible D gene TRBD2, 5 bases. Looked up from germline, CDR1 is LNHNV and CDR2 is YYDKDF (reference sequence). The V end was cut by 1 base, the J end by 5 bases, with 8 bases between. The CDR3 contains 13 residues.

This clone appeared a single time. The rearrangement joins TRBV7-2 to TRBJ2-7; 7 bases map to TRBD2. From germline, CDR1 is SGHTA and CDR2 FQGNSA. After removal of 5 bases from V and 3 bases from J, the junction contained 10 bases not matched to a gene. There are 15 residues in the CDR3. The DNA of the CDR3 is TGTGCCAGCAGCCCCCTTTTAAGCGGGAACTACGAGCAGTACTTC. This codes for CASSPLLSGNYEQYF.

A few counts support this clone. The chain links TRBV6-5 to TRBJ2-3, with D maybe TRBD1 (7 bases). Trimming took off 6 bases at V and 6 bases at J, with 13 bases between the two ends. The CDR3 loop spans 13 amino acids. Germline CDR1 reads MNHEY; CDR2 reads SVGAGI. CDR3 residues: CASRLTGTDTQYF. The CDR3 DNA is TGTGCCAGCAGGCTGACAGGGACTGATACGCAGTATTTT.

J is TRBJ2-5 and V is TRBV2, with 12 nucleotides matching TRBD2. CDR1 and CDR2 from the germline V gene are SNHLY and FYNNEI. The CDR3 totals 14 residues. Germline trimming cut 3 bases from V and 4 bases from J; bases unmatched to any gene: 0. The CDR3 DNA reads as TGTGCCAGCAGTGAGGGACTAGCGGGAGAGACCCAGTACTTC. Amino acid sequence: CASSEGLAGETQYF.

The gene calls are TRBV14 and TRBJ2-7; 14 positions agree with TRBD2. The V gene end was trimmed by 2 bases and the J gene end by 5 bases; junction bases not matched to a gene: 5. There are 16 residues in the CDR3. Germline CDR1 and CDR2: SGHDN and FVKESK. CDR3 sequence reads: CASSQRTSGRTHEQYF. CDR3 DNA sequence: TGTGCCAGCAGCCAAAGGACTAGCGGGAGGACGCACGAGCAGTACTTC.